These 25 T cell receptor beta chains share one sample of origin, sequenced in a study of T cell changes during pregnancy in multiple sclerosis. Profiling relied on immunoSEQ multiplex PCR, and the TCRdb table lists in-frame clones only, not all of them. Here the sample spans tens of thousands of clones, roughly 89% being singletons. This material consisted of CD8+ T cells from peripheral blood mononuclear cells, taken in the second trimester of pregnancy. The receptor set was obtained from a female donor with multiple sclerosis, enrolled in a pregnancy study.

The chain is built from TRBV9 and TRBJ2-7; tentative D call: TRBD1 (5 bases). CDR1 is SGDLS and CDR2 is YYNGEE in the germline V gene. The CDR3 is made up of 13 amino acids. The V end was cut by 4 bases, the J end by 2 bases, with 10 bases between. The CDR3 sequence is CASSPPGTYEQYF. CDR3 bases: TGTGCCAGCAGCCCACCAGGGACCTACGAGCAGTACTTC.

This clone appeared a single time. This CDR3 reads CASSHPGTGSDLGYGYTF. The CDR3 bases are TGTGCCAGCAGCCACCCCGGGACAGGGAGCGATTTGGGCTATGGCTACACCTTC. This chain links TRBV14 with TRBJ1-2; 9 bases line up with TRBD1. There are 18 residues in the CDR3. Germline trimming cut 3 bases from V and 4 bases from J; bases unmatched to any gene: 15. In germline, CDR1 is SGHDN, CDR2 FVKESK.

The chain recombines TRBV29-1 with TRBJ2-3, with D unclear. The V gene's germline CDR1 is SQVTM and CDR2 ANQGSEA. The CDR3 totals 14 residues. V was pared by 4 bases and J by 3 bases, with 14 bases between. As DNA, the CDR3 is TGCAGCGTTGTAAGGAGAGTTCGGACAGATACGCAGTATTTT. Translation: CSVVRRVRTDTQYF.

The V gene is TRBV7-9, the J gene TRBJ1-1, with TRBD1 identical over 10 bases. Per germline, CDR1 SEHNR and CDR2 FQNEAQ (reference sequence). CDR3 size: 19 residues. Trimming at V came to 5 bases and at J to 0 bases, leaving 15 bases not matched to a gene. The CDR3: CASSPTRTGGKYMNTEAFF. CDR3 nucleotides: TGTGCCAGCAGCCCAACCAGGACAGGGGGAAAGTACATGAACACTGAAGCTTTCTTT.

The V and J genes are TRBV25-1 and TRBJ1-2; no clear D gene. The CDR3 is 14 amino acids. V was shortened by 4 bases and J by 1 base, with 10 bases between the two germline ends. The germline V gene has CDR1 MGHDK and CDR2 SYGVNS. The CDR3 region is CASSGGSLNYGYTF. CDR3 DNA sequence: TGTGCCAGCAGTGGAGGGAGCCTTAACTATGGCTACACCTTC.

The chain combines TRBV29-1 with TRBJ2-1; 13 bases agree with TRBD2. V trimming: 8 bases; J trimming: 13 bases; junction bases outside the gene matches: 8. CDR1 is SQVTM and CDR2 is ANQGSEA in the germline V gene. The CDR3 runs to 12 residues. In DNA form, the CDR3 reads TGCAGCTCCGGGACTAGCGGGATGAATCAGTTCTTC. This gives the protein CSSGTSGMNQFF.

The V call is TRBV15, the J call TRBJ2-5, with D possibly matching TRBD1 (7 bases). The CDR3 runs 16 residues. The V end was cut by 5 bases, the J end by 1 base, with 17 bases between. The germline V gene has CDR1 LNHNV and CDR2 YYDKDF (reference sequence). In DNA form, the CDR3 reads TGTGCCACCAGCCCCCAACGGGGGACAGCCCAAGAGACCCAGTACTTC. Its translation: CATSPQRGTAQETQYF.

This rearrangement joins TRBV27 to TRBJ2-4; 8 nucleotides line up with TRBD1. The CDR3 is 17 residues long. Germline loops: CDR1 MNHEY, CDR2 SMNVEV (reference sequence). V gave up 5 bases and J gave up 3 bases; unmatched junction bases: 12. CDR3 nucleotides: TGTGCCAGCAGTGTTACTTTGGGACAGGCTCACAAAAACATTCAGTACTTC. Its protein is CASSVTLGQAHKNIQYF.

This chain connects TRBV28 to TRBJ2-7; TRBD2 agrees at 12 bases. The CDR3 contains 14 residues. Germline-derived CDR1 and CDR2 are MDHEN and SYDVKM. J gave up 3 bases and V 5 bases, and 2 bases lay outside the gene matches. The CDR3 coding sequence is TGTGCCAGCAGTAAACTAGCGGGAGGCTACGAGCAGTACTTC. It specifies CASSKLAGGYEQYF.

This clone was seen once. V gene TRBV19 combines with J gene TRBJ1-1, with 9 bases aligning to TRBD1. The germline V gene has CDR1 LNHDA and CDR2 SQIVND (reference sequence). Trimming removed 5 bases from V and 3 bases from J; junction bases left unmatched: 13. The CDR3 runs 17 residues. CDR3 protein: CASSFRYWDRADTEAFF. The CDR3 DNA follows: TGTGCCAGTAGTTTCCGATACTGGGACAGGGCCGACACTGAAGCTTTCTTT.

The chain couples TRBV5-5 to TRBJ2-7, with TRBD2 as a possible D gene (6 bases). This CDR3 is 17 amino acids long. Trimming cost V 0 bases and J 2 bases, with 18 bases left between them. Germline CDR1 is SGHKS and CDR2 is YYEKEE (reference sequence). CDR3 amino acids: CASSLALPGGVTYEQYF. CDR3 in DNA: TGTGCCAGCAGCTTGGCGCTCCCCGGAGGGGTTACCTACGAGCAGTACTTC.

The chain couples TRBV28 to TRBJ1-5; possibly TRBD1 for D (5 bases). V was pared by 4 bases and J by 1 base, with 11 bases between. Germline loops: CDR1 MDHEN, CDR2 SYDVKM. The length of the CDR3 is 15 residues. DNA for the CDR3: TGTGCCAGCAGTTCCGCAGGGTTGAGCAATCAGCCCCAGCATTTT. It yields the protein CASSSAGLSNQPQHF.

V gene TRBV11-2 combines with J gene TRBJ1-2; possible D gene TRBD1, 5 bases. Germline V gives CDR1 SGHAT, CDR2 FQNNGV. With 1 base removed from V and 6 bases from J, the gap between germline ends came to 6 bases. The CDR3 totals 12 residues. CDR3 coding DNA: TGTGCCAGCAGCTTAGGGGGGGATGGCTACACCTTC. Translation gives CASSLGGDGYTF. Full variable domain (remainder filled in from reference TRBV11-2 and TRBJ1-2): EAGVAQSPRYKIIEKRQSVAFWCNPISGHATLYWYQQILGQGPKLLIQFQNNGVVDDSQLPKDRFSAERLKGVDSTLKIQPAKLEDSAVYLCASSLGGDGYTFGSGTRLTVV.

This clone has a handful of counts. The gene calls are TRBV10-3 and TRBJ1-6; D is perhaps TRBD1 (5 bases). V was pared by 1 base and J by 5 bases, with 12 bases between. Germline V gives CDR1 ENHRY, CDR2 SYGVKD. CDR3 length: 16 amino acids. The chain's CDR3 is CAISELGEVHNSPLHF. For the CDR3, the DNA is TGTGCCATCAGTGAGTTAGGGGAGGTCCATAATTCACCCCTCCACTTT.

CDR3 residues: CASSSYSGLAEQYF. The CDR3 nucleotides are TGTGCCAGCAGTTCGTACTCGGGACTAGCCGAGCAGTACTTC. The chain carries TRBV27 and TRBJ2-7; TRBD2 aligns across 9 bases. The CDR3 covers 14 residues. CDR1 and CDR2 (germline): MNHEY, SMNVEV (reference sequence). The trim removed 4 bases at V and 6 bases at J, leaving 7 bases unmatched.

V usage is TRBV7-3 and J usage is TRBJ2-1, with TRBD2 matching over 11 bases. Per the germline V gene, CDR1 is SGHTA and CDR2 is FQGTGA. Trimming took 0 bases from V and 9 from J; bases not matched to a gene: 13. The CDR3 contains 18 residues. CDR3 protein: CASSLTLAGGPGSGEQFF. The CDR3 DNA reads as TGTGCCAGCAGCTTAACGTTAGCGGGAGGGCCCGGTTCGGGTGAGCAGTTCTTC.

The chain is built from TRBV10-2 and TRBJ2-1; TRBD2 agrees at 10 bases. Per germline, CDR1 WSHSY and CDR2 SAAADI. V lost 5 bases and J lost 3; bases outside the gene matches: 4. The CDR3 is 15 residues long. The DNA for the CDR3 is TGCGCCAGCAGTAGATCTAGCGGGAGCTACAATGAGCAGTTCTTC. This encodes CASSRSSGSYNEQFF.

V is TRBV9 and J is TRBJ2-1; TRBD2 matches at 7 bases. This CDR3 contains 15 residues. Germline values: CDR1 SGDLS, CDR2 YYNGEE. Trimming cost V 4 bases and J 7 bases; bases outside gene matches: 11. CDR3 amino acids: CASSLEGRAGNEQFF. CDR3 coding DNA: TGTGCCAGCAGCTTAGAAGGGAGGGCGGGAAATGAGCAGTTCTTC. Supplemented by reference TRBV9 and TRBJ2-1, the full variable domain reads DSGVTQTPKHLITATGQRVTLRCSPRSGDLSVYWYQQSLDQGLQFLIQYYNGEERAKGNILERFSAQQFPDLHSELNLSSLELGDSALYFCASSLEGRAGNEQFFGPGTRLTVL.

The V gene is TRBV6-5, the J gene TRBJ1-6; 8 nucleotides align to TRBD1. J gave up 9 bases and V 4 bases, and 8 bases lay outside the gene matches. This CDR3 comprises 15 residues. From germline, CDR1 is MNHEY and CDR2 SVGAGI. CDR3 nucleotides: TGTGCCAGCAGTTCAACAGGGGGTCTAGGTTCACCCCTCCACTTT. This sequence encodes CASSSTGGLGSPLHF.

The CDR3 is CASSMTRGNTEAFF. DNA of the CDR3: TGTGCCAGCAGTATGACACGGGGGAACACTGAAGCTTTCTTT. V usage is TRBV28 and J usage is TRBJ1-1; D unresolved. The CDR3 totals 14 residues. Trimming stripped 5 bases from V and 1 base from J, with 11 bases between. The germline gives CDR1 MDHEN, CDR2 SYDVKM.

The chain employs TRBV4-1 and TRBJ2-4, with TRBD1 identical over 7 bases. The CDR3 has 13 amino acids. Germline CDR1 and CDR2: MGHRA and YSYEKL. V trimming: 3 bases; J trimming: 13 bases; junction bases outside the gene matches: 9. CDR3 residues: CASSQTGSPGQYF. The CDR3 nucleotides are TGCGCCAGCAGCCAGACAGGGAGTCCAGGGCAGTACTTC.

The genes are TRBV7-9 and TRBJ1-2; TRBD1 aligns across 7 bases. Germline trimming cut 1 base from V and 3 bases from J; bases unmatched to any gene: 11. The CDR3 contains 17 residues. Germline CDR1 is SEHNR and CDR2 is FQNEAQ (reference sequence). CDR3 nucleotide sequence: TGTGCCAGCAGCTTAGGGGGTCAGGGACAGTCCGACTATGGCTACACCTTC. It translates to CASSLGGQGQSDYGYTF.

J is TRBJ2-7 and V is TRBV13, with D tentatively TRBD2 (6 bases). CDR3 length equals 13 residues. Germline V gene sequence: CDR1 PRHDT, CDR2 FYEKMQ (reference sequence). Trimming cost V 8 bases and J 1 base, with 12 bases left between them. CDR3 sequence reads: CASSQGGSYEQYF. The CDR3 nucleotides are TGTGCCAGCTCCCAGGGAGGATCCTACGAGCAGTACTTC. Based on the CDR3 plus reference TRBV13 and TRBJ2-7, the full variable domain is AAGVIQSPRHLIKEKRETATLKCYPIPRHDTVYWYQQGPGQDPQFLISFYEKMQSDKGSIPDRFSAQQFSDYHSELNMSSLELGDSALYFCASSQGGSYEQYFGPGTRLTVT.

The chain has TRBV5-4 and TRBJ2-7; 10 nucleotides line up with TRBD1. The CDR3 runs 16 residues. The trim removed 3 bases at V and 2 bases at J, leaving 8 bases unmatched. Germline V gene lookup returns CDR1 SGHNT and CDR2 YYREEE (reference sequence). CDR3 region: CASSSGAGTGAYEQYF. The DNA for the CDR3 is TGTGCCAGCAGCTCTGGCGCCGGGACAGGGGCCTACGAGCAGTACTTC.

Regarding this clone: This same CDR3 is encoded by further DNA sequences in the sample. J is TRBJ1-1 and V is TRBV4-2, with D unclear. The V and J ends lost 1 base and 1 base respectively, with 4 bases between them. CDR1 is LGHNA, CDR2 YNFKEQ, per germline. The CDR3 has 13 residues. The CDR3 sequence is CASSQGGNTEAFF. CDR3 bases: TGTGCCAGCAGCCAAGGAGGGAACACTGAAGCTTTCTTT.